Listed below are T cell receptor beta chains from one sample, sequenced in a study of OX40 agonist ivuxolimab in advanced cancers. Measured with immunoSEQ multiplex PCR; TCRdb has only the in-frame clones, and not every one. The data hold about 67,000 clones, with about four fifths observed a single time. The material sequenced was CD4+ or CD8+ T cells sorted from blood, taken in a trial of the OX40 agonist ivuxolimab. These receptors all come from an adult with an advanced solid tumor such as melanoma, head and neck, liver or kidney cancer. CDR3s include the opening cysteine and the closing phenylalanine or tryptophan. A D gene is named only where the DNA matches it firmly. For some rows the clone size is stated as once, few or many, or as a class when expanded; others skip it.

>NA|TRBJ2-5|NA|TRBV18
CASHRGSQETQYF
TGTGCCAGCCACAGAGGGTCTCAAGAGACCCAGTACTTC
>NA|TRBJ1-4|NA|TRBV11-2
CASSFRDTNEKLFF
TGTGCCAGCAGTTTCAGGGATACGAATGAAAAACTGTTTTTT
>NA|TRBJ2-5|NA|TRBV5-6
CASSLISAALPGETQYF
TGTGCCAGCAGCTTGATTTCGGCAGCCTTACCTGGAGAGACCCAGTACTTC
>NA|TRBJ1-2|NA|TRBV28
CASSLGAGRSNYGYTF
TGTGCCAGCAGTTTAGGGGCAGGACGGAGTAACTATGGCTACACCTTC
>NA|TRBJ2-3|NA|TRBV7-9
CASSFWVGNRDTQYF
TGTGCCAGCAGCTTTTGGGTGGGGAATCGGGATACGCAGTATTTT
>NA|TRBJ1-5|NA|TRBV9
CASSVGAGSGNQPQHF
TGTGCCAGCAGCGTGGGAGCAGGGAGCGGCAATCAGCCCCAGCATTTT
>NA|TRBJ2-3|TRBD2|TRBV7-9
CASSFSGGSADTQYF
TGTGCCAGCAGCTTCAGCGGGGGGTCAGCAGATACGCAGTATTTT
>NA|TRBJ2-1|TRBD1|TRBV5-1
CASSSNTGGVFSSYNEQFF
TGCGCCAGCAGCTCAAATACAGGGGGCGTTTTTTCATCCTACAATGAGCAGTTCTTC
>NA|TRBJ2-3|NA|TRBV5-1
CASSLVTDTQYF
TGCGCCAGCAGCTTGGTCACAGATACGCAGTATTTT
>NA|TRBJ2-2|TRBD2|TRBV28
CASRPGTSGTGELFF
TGTGCCAGCAGACCCGGGACTAGCGGCACCGGGGAGCTGTTTTTT
>few|TRBJ2-1|TRBD2|TRBV9
CASSGSWTSGGAYWPNEQFF
TGTGCCAGCAGCGGAAGTTGGACTAGCGGGGGGGCCTACTGGCCTAATGAGCAGTTCTTC
>once|TRBJ2-7|TRBD2|TRBV10-3
CAISDGTSRSYEQYF
TGTGCCATCAGTGACGGGACTAGTAGGTCTTACGAGCAGTACTTC
>NA|TRBJ2-5|TRBD1|TRBV5-1
CASSLTGEETQYF
TGCGCCAGCAGCTTAACAGGGGAAGAGACCCAGTACTTC
>few|TRBJ2-5|NA|TRBV27
CASSSPRGLLGQETQYF
TGTGCCAGCAGTTCCCCCCGGGGCCTCCTAGGCCAAGAGACCCAGTACTTC
>NA|TRBJ2-7|NA|TRBV7-2
CASSSTAGHLYEQYF
TGTGCCAGCAGCTCTACCGCAGGGCATCTCTACGAGCAGTACTTC
>NA|TRBJ2-2|TRBD1|TRBV5-6
CASSAGQGTGELFF
TGTGCCAGCAGCGCGGGACAGGGGACCGGGGAGCTGTTTTTT
>once|TRBJ1-2|TRBD1|TRBV7-9
CASSPSRQGAGGYTF
TGTGCCAGCAGCCCCAGCCGACAGGGGGCGGGTGGCTACACCTTC
>NA|TRBJ2-1|NA|TRBV9
CASSPAARPLGDNEQFF
TGTGCCAGCAGCCCAGCAGCTAGACCCCTAGGGGACAATGAGCAGTTCTTC
>NA|TRBJ1-2|NA|TRBV5-1
CARPSSGEGYTF
TGCGCCAGGCCTTCCTCCGGGGAGGGCTACACCTTC
>NA|TRBJ1-2|NA|TRBV2
CASSVSGSSTYGYTF
TGTGCCAGCAGTGTGTCCGGGTCCTCCACCTATGGCTACACCTTC
>NA|TRBJ2-5|NA|TRBV27
CASSLSRFETQYF
TGTGCCAGCAGTTTAAGCCGCTTTGAGACCCAGTACTTC
>NA|TRBJ2-1|TRBD2|TRBV5-1
CASSSPRTSGGVRYNEQFF
TGCGCCAGCAGCTCCCCCAGGACTAGCGGGGGGGTTAGGTACAATGAGCAGTTCTTC
>NA|TRBJ2-3|TRBD1|TRBV11-2
CASSLKQGPHTQYF
TGTGCCAGCAGCTTAAAACAGGGGCCGCATACGCAGTATTTT
>NA|TRBJ2-1|NA|TRBV4-2
CASSQGGDVYNEQFF
TGTGCCAGCAGCCAAGGGGGGGATGTCTACAATGAGCAGTTCTTC
>NA|TRBJ2-2|TRBD2|TRBV7-3
CASSSGPGRDTGELFF
TGTGCCAGCAGCAGCGGGCCTGGGAGGGACACCGGGGAGCTGTTTTTT
>NA|TRBJ1-1|NA|TRBV2
CASSEILPGDTEAFF
TGTGCCAGCAGTGAAATTCTCCCGGGGGACACTGAAGCTTTCTTT
>NA|TRBJ2-7|NA|TRBV7-6
CASSPTISYEQYF
TGTGCCAGCAGCCCGACAATTTCCTACGAGCAGTACTTC
>NA|TRBJ2-2|NA|TRBV5-4
CASSLAGTNTGELFF
TGTGCCAGCAGCTTGGCCGGGACTAACACCGGGGAGCTGTTTTTT
>NA|TRBJ2-1|TRBD2|TRBV7-3
CASSLWGTSGNYNEQFF
TGTGCCAGCAGCTTATGGGGGACTAGCGGAAACTACAATGAGCAGTTCTTC
>few|TRBJ1-2|NA|TRBV7-2
CASSLDRGYGYTF
TGTGCCAGCAGCTTAGACCGAGGCTATGGCTACACCTTC
>NA|TRBJ2-1|NA|TRBV4-1
CASSQFIIPDVGARRYEQFF
TGCGCCAGCAGCCAATTCATCATACCCGACGTGGGGGCCCGAAGGTATGAGCAGTTCTTC
>NA|TRBJ2-2|TRBD1|TRBV18
CASSPWTGGATGELFF
TGTGCCAGCTCACCATGGACAGGGGGCGCAACCGGGGAGCTGTTTTTT
>NA|TRBJ1-4|NA|TRBV1
CTSSQQDIPSRDEKLFF
TGCACCAGCAGCCAGCAGGACATCCCGTCCCGGGATGAAAAACTGTTTTTT
>NA|TRBJ1-6|NA|TRBV4-1
CASSQVEFPYNSPLHF
TGCGCCAGCAGCCAAGTTGAATTCCCCTATAATTCACCCCTCCACTTT
>NA|TRBJ2-3|NA|TRBV11-2
CASSSPSTDTQYF
TGTGCCAGCAGCTCTCCTAGCACAGATACGCAGTATTTT
>once|TRBJ2-1|TRBD2|TRBV15
CATSRAGGGPYNEQFF
TGTGCCACCAGCAGAGCGGGCGGGGGACCCTACAATGAGCAGTTCTTC
>NA|TRBJ1-5|TRBD1|TRBV6-6
CASRGQGGDQPQHF
TGTGCCAGCAGGGGACAGGGTGGTGATCAGCCCCAGCATTTT
>NA|TRBJ2-3|TRBD2|TRBV28
CASRGLAGVTDTQYF
TGTGCCAGCAGAGGACTAGCGGGAGTCACAGATACGCAGTATTTT
>NA|TRBJ1-1|NA|TRBV18
CASSPGLTPEAFF
TGTGCCAGCTCACCGGGGCTCACCCCTGAAGCTTTCTTT
>once|TRBJ2-7|NA|TRBV28
CASSPGLITYEQYF
TGTGCCAGCAGTCCAGGACTGATAACCTACGAGCAGTACTTC
>once|TRBJ1-6|NA|TRBV28
CASSFLESYNSPLHF
TGTGCCAGCAGTTTTTTGGAATCCTATAATTCACCCCTCCACTTT
>NA|TRBJ2-1|NA|TRBV28
CASSHGSDNNEQFF
TGTGCCAGCAGTCACGGGTCGGATAACAATGAGCAGTTCTTC
>few|TRBJ2-1|NA|TRBV18
CASSPPRVDKHNEQFF
TGTGCCAGCTCGCCCCCTAGAGTGGACAAGCACAATGAGCAGTTCTTC
>NA|TRBJ2-4|TRBD1|TRBV7-9
CASSWPATGGFDIQYF
TGTGCCAGCAGCTGGCCGGCGACAGGGGGTTTTGACATTCAGTACTTC
>NA|TRBJ2-5|TRBD1|TRBV7-2
CASSPQGVASGAQYF
TGTGCCAGCAGCCCCCAGGGGGTAGCGAGTGGGGCCCAGTACTTC
>NA|TRBJ2-3|NA|TRBV7-9
CASSLGRRGTDTQYF
TGTGCCAGCAGCTTAGGGCGTCGGGGGACAGATACGCAGTATTTT
>NA|TRBJ2-1|TRBD1|TRBV5-1
CASRGGVGDSYNEQFF
TGCGCCAGCAGGGGTGGGGTGGGGGACAGCTACAATGAGCAGTTCTTC
>NA|TRBJ1-1|NA|TRBV9
CASRVATRGTEAFF
TGTGCCAGCAGGGTTGCCACACGGGGGACTGAAGCTTTCTTT
>NA|TRBJ2-1|TRBD2|TRBV30
CACQTWEREGHNEQFF
TGTGCCTGCCAGACCTGGGAGCGGGAGGGCCATAATGAGCAGTTCTTC
>NA|TRBJ2-5|NA|TRBV12-2
CASRRPGALEETQYF
TGTGCAAGTCGCCGTCCGGGGGCCCTGGAAGAGACCCAGTACTTC
>NA|TRBJ2-3|NA|TRBV28
CASGSRTDTQYF
TGTGCCTCCGGGTCCCGCACAGATACGCAGTATTTT
>NA|TRBJ1-1|TRBD1|TRBV4-3
CASSQGGQYGAFF
TGCGCCAGCAGCCAAGGGGGACAGTATGGAGCTTTCTTT
>few|TRBJ1-6|NA|TRBV2
CASSEGRSPLHF
TGTGCCAGCAGTGAGGGGCGTTCACCCCTCCACTTT
>NA|TRBJ2-1|TRBD2|TRBV7-3
CASSRSGRAEGDEQFF
TGTGCCAGCAGCCGTAGCGGGAGGGCCGAGGGAGATGAGCAGTTCTTC
>NA|TRBJ2-3|TRBD1|TRBV5-1
CASSLVGQGTDTQYF
TGCGCCAGCAGCTTGGTGGGACAGGGAACAGATACGCAGTATTTT
>NA|TRBJ2-2|NA|TRBV19
CASAGWTNTGELFF
TGTGCCAGTGCGGGGTGGACCAACACCGGGGAGCTGTTTTTT
>few|TRBJ2-5|NA|TRBV6-5
CASSYSGRTQYF
TGTGCCAGCAGTTACTCGGGCCGTACCCAGTACTTC
>NA|TRBJ2-2|TRBD1|TRBV19
CASETGTGNTGELFF
TGTGCCAGTGAGACCGGGACAGGAAACACCGGGGAGCTGTTTTTT
>NA|TRBJ1-2|NA|TRBV21-1
CASSKAAGGRNYGYTF
TGTGCCAGCAGCAAAGCCGCGGGGGGGCGAAACTATGGCTACACCTTC